The clone carrying this TCR beta chain has just one count. The antigen remains unidentified. Every specimen held between about 0.9-11 million cryopreserved PBMC. These were thawed and washed before DNA extraction. V gave up 3 bases and J gave up 2 bases, with 5 bases separating them. Per the germline V gene, CDR1 is SGDLS and CDR2 is YYNGEE. The length of the CDR3 is 13 residues. The sample belongs to a study of long-term antiretroviral therapy in people with HIV. At survey level, the immunoSEQ assay was run in its v3.0 version. Each sample had sequencing targeting about 40,000-50,000 T-cell genomes. Here immunoSEQ multiplex PCR was the method, and the copy in TCRdb shows in-frame clones only, minus some. The table lists tens of thousands of clones, 94% of them singletons. Study observations and caveats: Post-ART diversity increased but stayed below transplant donor controls. CDR3 length ranges were narrower in HIV repertoires than in controls.

The genes are TRBV9 and TRBJ2-2; D not certain. The sequence came from a man aged 50-60 years with HIV. Sequences were derived from unsorted PBMCs, sampled about 7.2 years after starting antiretroviral therapy. In nucleotides, the CDR3 is TGTGCCAGCAGCGACGGCAACACCGGGGAGCTGTTTTTT. Protein: CASSDGNTGELFF.